This T cell receptor (beta chain) derives from a study of PD-1 blockade in mismatch repair-deficient tumors. Clones were sequenced by immunoSEQ multiplex PCR, and TCRdb holds only the in-frame ones, with some missing. The data hold fewer than 100,000 clones, with over 70% observed a single time. CDR3 size: 13 residues. Germline V gene data show CDR1 as SGHTA and CDR2 as FQGTGA. Trimming pared 6 bases from V and 5 bases from J, leaving 11 bases between. Study-wide results and limits: Rapid post-treatment expansion, then contraction, generally preceding radiologic response, marked tumor-resident clones.

Of note for this clone: Its antigen is unknown.

The sequence was obtained from an adult with mismatch repair-deficient cancer. The chain links TRBV7-3 to TRBJ2-1; TRBD2 might be the D (6 bases). Sequences were derived from peripheral blood, sampled 12 weeks after starting pembrolizumab. CDR3 sequence reads: CASSAGLDNEQFF. In DNA form, the CDR3 reads TGTGCCAGCAGTGCGGGACTTGACAATGAGCAGTTCTTC.